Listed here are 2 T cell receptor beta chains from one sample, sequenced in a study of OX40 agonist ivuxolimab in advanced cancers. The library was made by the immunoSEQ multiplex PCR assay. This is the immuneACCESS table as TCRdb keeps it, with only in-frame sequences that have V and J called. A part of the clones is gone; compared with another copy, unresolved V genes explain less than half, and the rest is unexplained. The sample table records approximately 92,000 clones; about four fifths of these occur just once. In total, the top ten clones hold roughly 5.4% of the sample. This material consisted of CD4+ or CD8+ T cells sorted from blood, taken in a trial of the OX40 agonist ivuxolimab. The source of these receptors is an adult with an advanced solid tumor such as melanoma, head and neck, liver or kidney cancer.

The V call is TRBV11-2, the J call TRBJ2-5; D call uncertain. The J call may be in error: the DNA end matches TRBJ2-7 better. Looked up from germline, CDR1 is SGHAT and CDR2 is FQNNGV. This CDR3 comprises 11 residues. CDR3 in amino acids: CASSAVYEQYF. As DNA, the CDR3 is TGTGCCAGCAGCGCGGTCTACGAGCAGTACTTC.

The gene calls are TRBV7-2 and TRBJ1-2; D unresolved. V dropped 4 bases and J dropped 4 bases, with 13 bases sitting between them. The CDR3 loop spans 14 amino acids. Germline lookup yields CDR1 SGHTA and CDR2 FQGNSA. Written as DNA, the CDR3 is TGTGCCAGCAGCTCTCAAGGCCGGCCCTATGGCTACACCTTC. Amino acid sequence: CASSSQGRPYGYTF.